Only one count was recorded for the clone carrying this T cell receptor (beta chain). No antigen is known for it. Generated by immunoSEQ multiplex PCR, the TCRdb table keeps only in-frame clones and is missing some. The sample carries millions of clones, more than 85% recorded once. This sample is drawn from a study of shared clonotypes between healthy human individuals. Turning to the study itself: Samples came from a couple of female and a few male donors aged 18 to 49.

Study findings and constraints: Several donors shared approximately 5% of their naive CD4 clonotypes. Expectations were that clonotype sharing among donors would be affected by sequencing depth.

The germline V gene encodes CDR1 SGHVS and CDR2 FNYEAQ. Trimming shortened V by 5 bases and J by 2 bases, and 13 bases separated the two germline ends. CDR3 length: 14 amino acids. Both subsets, CD45RA+ naive and CD45RA-negative memory, were split from the CD4+ cells. Sequences were obtained from naive CD4+ T cells from PBMCs. Subset here: CD45RA+ positively selected. The rearrangement joins TRBV7-6 to TRBJ2-7, with D maybe TRBD1 (5 bases). The clonotype originates from a young man in good health. Some clones in this sample may be carry-over from other donors' samples. The CDR3 reads CASSPQGVPYEQYF. The CDR3 DNA sequence: TGTGCCAGCAGCCCGCAGGGTGTGCCCTACGAGCAGTACTTC.